This T cell receptor beta chain was identified during a study of blood T cell repertoires in COVID-19. Study-wide context: T cells, B-cell-depleted T cells, or PBMCs supplied cDNA or gDNA.

Germline loops: CDR1 WSHSY, CDR2 SAAADI. The V end lost 6 bases, the J end lost 3 bases, and 11 bases lay between the germline ends. The CDR3 runs 13 residues. Assay used: immunoSEQ multiplex PCR; TCRdb lists only in-frame clones, some missing. The data show 63,000 or so clones, approximately 78% seen once. The sequence derives from a human donor in a cohort sampled during active COVID-19. Sequenced sample: peripheral blood. The rearrangement joins TRBV10-2 to TRBJ1-1; tentative D call: TRBD1 (6 bases). The CDR3 DNA sequence: TGCGCCAGCAGGGACAGAAGGCACACTGAAGCTTTCTTT. It specifies CASRDRRHTEAFF.